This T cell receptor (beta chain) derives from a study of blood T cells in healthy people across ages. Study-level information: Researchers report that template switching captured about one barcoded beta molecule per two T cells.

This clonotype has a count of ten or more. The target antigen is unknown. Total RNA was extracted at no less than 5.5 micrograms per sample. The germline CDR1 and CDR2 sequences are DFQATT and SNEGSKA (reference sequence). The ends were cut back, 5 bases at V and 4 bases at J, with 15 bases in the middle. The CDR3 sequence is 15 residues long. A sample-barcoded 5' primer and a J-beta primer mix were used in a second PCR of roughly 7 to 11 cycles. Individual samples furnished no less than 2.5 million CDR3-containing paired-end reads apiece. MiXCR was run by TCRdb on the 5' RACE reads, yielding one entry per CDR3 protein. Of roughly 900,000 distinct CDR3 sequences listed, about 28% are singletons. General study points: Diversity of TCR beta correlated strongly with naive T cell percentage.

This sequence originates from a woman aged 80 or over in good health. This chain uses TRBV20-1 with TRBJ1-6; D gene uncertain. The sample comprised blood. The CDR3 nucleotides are TGCAGTGCTTCTATTCGGACGGTGTATAATTCACCCCTCCACTTT. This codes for CSASIRTVYNSPLHF.